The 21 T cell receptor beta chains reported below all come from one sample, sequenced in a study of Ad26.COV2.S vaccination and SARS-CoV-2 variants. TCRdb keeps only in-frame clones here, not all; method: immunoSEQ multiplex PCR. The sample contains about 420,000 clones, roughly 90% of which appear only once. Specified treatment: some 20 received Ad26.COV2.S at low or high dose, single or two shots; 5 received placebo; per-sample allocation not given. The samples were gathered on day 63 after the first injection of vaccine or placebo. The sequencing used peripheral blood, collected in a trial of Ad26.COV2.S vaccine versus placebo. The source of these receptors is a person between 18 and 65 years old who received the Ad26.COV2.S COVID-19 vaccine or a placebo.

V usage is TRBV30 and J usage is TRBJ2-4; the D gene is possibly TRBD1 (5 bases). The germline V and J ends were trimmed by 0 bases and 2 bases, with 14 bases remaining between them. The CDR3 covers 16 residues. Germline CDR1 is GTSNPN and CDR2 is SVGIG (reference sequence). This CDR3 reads CAWSVLSRASKNIQYF. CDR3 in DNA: TGTGCCTGGAGTGTACTTAGCAGGGCCTCCAAAAACATTCAGTACTTC.

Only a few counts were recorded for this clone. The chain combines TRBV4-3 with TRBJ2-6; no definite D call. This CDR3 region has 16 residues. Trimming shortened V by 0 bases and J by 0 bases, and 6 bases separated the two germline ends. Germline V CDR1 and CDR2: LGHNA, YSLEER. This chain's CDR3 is CASSQEVGSGANVLTF. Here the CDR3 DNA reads TGCGCCAGCAGCCAAGAAGTAGGCTCTGGGGCCAACGTCCTGACTTTC.

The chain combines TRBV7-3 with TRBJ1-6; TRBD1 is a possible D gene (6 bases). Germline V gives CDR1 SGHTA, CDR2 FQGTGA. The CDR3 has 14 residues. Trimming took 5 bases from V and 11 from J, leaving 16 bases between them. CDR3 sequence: CASSPDSLGTPLHF. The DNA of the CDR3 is TGTGCCAGCAGCCCGGACAGCTTAGGGACACCCCTCCACTTT.

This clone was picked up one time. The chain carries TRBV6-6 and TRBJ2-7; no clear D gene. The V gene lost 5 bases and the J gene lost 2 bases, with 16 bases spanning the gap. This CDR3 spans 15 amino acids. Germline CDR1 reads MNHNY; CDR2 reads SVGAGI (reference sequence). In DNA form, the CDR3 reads TGTGCCAGCAGTCCACCTGCAGGCGGTGCCTACGAGCAGTACTTC. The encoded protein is CASSPPAGGAYEQYF.

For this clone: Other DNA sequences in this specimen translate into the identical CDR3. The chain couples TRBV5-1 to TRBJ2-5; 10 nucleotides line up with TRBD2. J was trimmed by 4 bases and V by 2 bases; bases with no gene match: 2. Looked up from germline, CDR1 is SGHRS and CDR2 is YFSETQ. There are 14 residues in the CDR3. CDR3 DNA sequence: TGCGCCAGCAGCTTAGCTAGCGGGGGAGAGACCCAGTACTTC. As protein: CASSLASGGETQYF.

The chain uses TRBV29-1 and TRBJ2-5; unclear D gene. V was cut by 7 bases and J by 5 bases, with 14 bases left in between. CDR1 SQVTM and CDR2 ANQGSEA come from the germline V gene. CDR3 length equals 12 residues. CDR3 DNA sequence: TGCAGCGCGCCTGGGGTTATGGAGACCCAGTACTTC. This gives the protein CSAPGVMETQYF.

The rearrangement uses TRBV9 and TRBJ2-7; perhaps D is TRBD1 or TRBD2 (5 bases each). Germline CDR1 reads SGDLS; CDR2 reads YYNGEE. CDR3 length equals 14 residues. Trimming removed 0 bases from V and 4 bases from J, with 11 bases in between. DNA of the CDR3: TGTGCCAGCAGCGTAGGAGGGGTTGGGTACGAGCAGTACTTC. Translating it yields CASSVGGVGYEQYF.

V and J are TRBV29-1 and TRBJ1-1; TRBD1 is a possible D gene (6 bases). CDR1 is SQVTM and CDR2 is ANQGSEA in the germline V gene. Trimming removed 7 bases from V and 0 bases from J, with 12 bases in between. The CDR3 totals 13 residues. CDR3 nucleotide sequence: TGCAGCGCAAGTACAGGGTTGAACACTGAAGCTTTCTTT. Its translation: CSASTGLNTEAFF.

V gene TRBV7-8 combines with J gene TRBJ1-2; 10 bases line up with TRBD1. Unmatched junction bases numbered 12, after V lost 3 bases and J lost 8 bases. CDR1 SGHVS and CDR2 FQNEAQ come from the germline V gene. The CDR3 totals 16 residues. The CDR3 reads CASSFARDRGFGGYTF. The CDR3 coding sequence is TGTGCCAGCAGCTTCGCCCGGGACAGGGGTTTCGGGGGCTACACCTTC.

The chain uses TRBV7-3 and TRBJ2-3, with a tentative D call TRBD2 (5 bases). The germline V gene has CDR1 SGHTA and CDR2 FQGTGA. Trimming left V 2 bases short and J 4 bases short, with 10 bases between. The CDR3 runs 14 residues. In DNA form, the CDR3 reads TGTGCCAGCAGCTTAGGAGCGGTCCCAGATACGCAGTATTTT. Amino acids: CASSLGAVPDTQYF. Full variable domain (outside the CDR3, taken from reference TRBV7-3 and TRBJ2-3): GAGVSQTPSNKVTEKGKYVELRCDPISGHTALYWYRQSLGQGPEFLIYFQGTGAADDSGLPNDRFFAVRPEGSVSTLKIQRTERGDSAVYLCASSLGAVPDTQYFGPGTRLTVL.

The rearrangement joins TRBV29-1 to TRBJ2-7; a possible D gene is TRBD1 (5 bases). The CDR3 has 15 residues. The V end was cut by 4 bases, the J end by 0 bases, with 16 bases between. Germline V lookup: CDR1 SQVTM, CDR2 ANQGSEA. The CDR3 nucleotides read TGCAGCGTTGGGGGCACAGGACAATACTCCTACGAGCAGTACTTC. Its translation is CSVGGTGQYSYEQYF.

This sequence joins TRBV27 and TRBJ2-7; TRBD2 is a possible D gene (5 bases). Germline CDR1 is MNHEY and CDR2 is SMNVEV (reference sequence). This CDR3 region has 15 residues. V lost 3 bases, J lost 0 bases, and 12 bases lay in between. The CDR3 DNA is TGTGCCAGCAGTTTTGCTAGCCGGAGCTCCTACGAGCAGTACTTC. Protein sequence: CASSFASRSSYEQYF.

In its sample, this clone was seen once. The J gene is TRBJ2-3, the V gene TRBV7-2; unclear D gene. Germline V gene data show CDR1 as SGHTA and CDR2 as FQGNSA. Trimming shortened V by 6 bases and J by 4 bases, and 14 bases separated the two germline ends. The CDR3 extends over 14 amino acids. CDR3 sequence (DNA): TGTGCCAGCAGATCAGCAGGTTGGGCAGATACGCAGTATTTT. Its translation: CASRSAGWADTQYF.

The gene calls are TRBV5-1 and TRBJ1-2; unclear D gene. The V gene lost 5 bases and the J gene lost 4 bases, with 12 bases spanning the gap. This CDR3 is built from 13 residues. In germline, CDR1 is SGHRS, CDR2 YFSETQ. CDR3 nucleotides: TGCGCCAGCAGTTCGGAGTGGACCTATGGCTACACCTTC. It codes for CASSSEWTYGYTF.

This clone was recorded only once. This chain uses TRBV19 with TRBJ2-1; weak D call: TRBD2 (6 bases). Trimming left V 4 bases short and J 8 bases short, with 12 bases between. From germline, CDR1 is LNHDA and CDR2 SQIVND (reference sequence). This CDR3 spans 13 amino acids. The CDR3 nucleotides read TGTGCCAGTAGTAGACTCCCGGGGGATGAGCAGTTCTTC. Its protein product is CASSRLPGDEQFF.

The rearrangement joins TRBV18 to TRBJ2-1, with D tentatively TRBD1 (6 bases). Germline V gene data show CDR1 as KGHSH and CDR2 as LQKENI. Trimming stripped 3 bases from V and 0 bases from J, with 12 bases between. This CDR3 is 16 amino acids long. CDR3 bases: TGTGCCAGCTCACCCGAACAGGGCAGCTCCTACAATGAGCAGTTCTTC. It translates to CASSPEQGSSYNEQFF. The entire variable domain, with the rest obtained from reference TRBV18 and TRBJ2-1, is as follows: NAGVMQNPRHLVRRRGQEARLRCSPMKGHSHVYWYRQLPEEGLKFMVYLQKENIIDESGMPKERFSAEFPKEGPSILRIQQVVRGDSAAYFCASSPEQGSSYNEQFFGPGTRLTVL.

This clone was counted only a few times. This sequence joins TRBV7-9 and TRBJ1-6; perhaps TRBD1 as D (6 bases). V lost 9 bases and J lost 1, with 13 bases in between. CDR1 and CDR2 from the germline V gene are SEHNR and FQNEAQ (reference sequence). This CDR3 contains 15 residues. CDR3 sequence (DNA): TGTGCCAGTCGAGGGGGGAGTTCCTATAATTCACCCCTCCACTTT. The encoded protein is CASRGGSSYNSPLHF.

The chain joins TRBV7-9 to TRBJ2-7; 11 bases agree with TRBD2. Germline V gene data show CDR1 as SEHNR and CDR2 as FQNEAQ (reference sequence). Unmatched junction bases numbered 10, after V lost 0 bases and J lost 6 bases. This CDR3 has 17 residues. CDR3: CASSLASGGAVKIEQYF. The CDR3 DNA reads TGTGCCAGCAGCTTAGCTAGCGGGGGGGCCGTAAAGATCGAGCAGTACTTC.

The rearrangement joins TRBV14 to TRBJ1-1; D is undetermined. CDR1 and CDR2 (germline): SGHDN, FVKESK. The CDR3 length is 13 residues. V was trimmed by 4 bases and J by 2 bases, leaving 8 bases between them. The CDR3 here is CASSPQVNTEAFF. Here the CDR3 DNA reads TGTGCCAGCAGCCCCCAGGTAAACACTGAAGCTTTCTTT.

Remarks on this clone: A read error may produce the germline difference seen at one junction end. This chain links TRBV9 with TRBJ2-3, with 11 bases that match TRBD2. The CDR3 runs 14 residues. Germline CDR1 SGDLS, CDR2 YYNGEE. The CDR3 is CASSTSGESSSRDF. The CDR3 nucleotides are TGTGCCAGCTCGACTAGCGGGGAATCTTCCAGCAGGGATTTT.

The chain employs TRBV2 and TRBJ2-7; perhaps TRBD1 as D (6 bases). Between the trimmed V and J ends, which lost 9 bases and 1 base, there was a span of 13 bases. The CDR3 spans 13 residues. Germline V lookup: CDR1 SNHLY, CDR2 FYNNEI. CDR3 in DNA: TGTGCCAGTTCCGGAGGACAGTCCTACGAGCAGTACTTC. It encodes CASSGGQSYEQYF.